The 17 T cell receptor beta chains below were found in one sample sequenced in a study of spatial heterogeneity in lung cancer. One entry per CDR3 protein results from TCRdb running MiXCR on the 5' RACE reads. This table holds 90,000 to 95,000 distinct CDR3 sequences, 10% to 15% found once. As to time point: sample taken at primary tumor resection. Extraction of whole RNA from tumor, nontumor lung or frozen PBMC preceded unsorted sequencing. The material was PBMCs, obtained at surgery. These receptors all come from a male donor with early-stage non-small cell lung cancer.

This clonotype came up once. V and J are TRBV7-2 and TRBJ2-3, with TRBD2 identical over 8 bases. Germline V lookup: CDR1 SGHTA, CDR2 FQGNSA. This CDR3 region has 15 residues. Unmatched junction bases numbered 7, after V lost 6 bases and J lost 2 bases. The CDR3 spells CASSSAGGATDTQYF. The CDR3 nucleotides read TGTGCCAGCAGTTCGGCCGGGGGGGCCACAGATACGCAGTATTTT.

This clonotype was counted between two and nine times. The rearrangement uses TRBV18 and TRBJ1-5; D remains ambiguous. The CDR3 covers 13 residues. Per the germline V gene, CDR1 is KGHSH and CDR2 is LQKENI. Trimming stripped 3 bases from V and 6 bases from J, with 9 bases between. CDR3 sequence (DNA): TGTGCCAGCTCACCTGAACTCCTTCAGCCCCAGCATTTT. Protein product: CASSPELLQPQHF.

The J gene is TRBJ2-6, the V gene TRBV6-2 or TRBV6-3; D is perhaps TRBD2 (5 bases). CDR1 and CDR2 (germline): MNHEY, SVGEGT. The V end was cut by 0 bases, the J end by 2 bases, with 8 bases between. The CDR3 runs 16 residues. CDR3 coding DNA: TGTGCCAGCAGTTACTCGTTCGGGGCTGGGGCCAACGTCCTGACTTTC. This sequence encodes CASSYSFGAGANVLTF.

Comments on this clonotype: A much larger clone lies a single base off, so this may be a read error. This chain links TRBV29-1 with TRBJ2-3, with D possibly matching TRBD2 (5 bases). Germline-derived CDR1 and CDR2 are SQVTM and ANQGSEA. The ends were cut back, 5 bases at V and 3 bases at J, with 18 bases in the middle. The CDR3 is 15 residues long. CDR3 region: CSVKFPPGVTDTQYF. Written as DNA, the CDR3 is TGCAGCGTTAAATTCCCTCCCGGGGTTACAGATACGCAGTATTTT.

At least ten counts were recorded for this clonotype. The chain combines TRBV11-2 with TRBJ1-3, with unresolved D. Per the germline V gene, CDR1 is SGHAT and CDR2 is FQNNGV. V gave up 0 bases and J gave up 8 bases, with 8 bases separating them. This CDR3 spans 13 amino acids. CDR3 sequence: CASSLEDRYTIYF. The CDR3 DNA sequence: TGTGCCAGCAGCTTAGAGGACCGTTACACCATATATTTT.

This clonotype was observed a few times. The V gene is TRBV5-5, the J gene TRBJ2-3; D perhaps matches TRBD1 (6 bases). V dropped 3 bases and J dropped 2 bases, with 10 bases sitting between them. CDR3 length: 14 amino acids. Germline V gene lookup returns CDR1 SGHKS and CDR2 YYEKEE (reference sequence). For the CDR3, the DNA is TGTGCCAGCAGCTCACAGGGCTACACAGATACGCAGTATTTT. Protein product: CASSSQGYTDTQYF.

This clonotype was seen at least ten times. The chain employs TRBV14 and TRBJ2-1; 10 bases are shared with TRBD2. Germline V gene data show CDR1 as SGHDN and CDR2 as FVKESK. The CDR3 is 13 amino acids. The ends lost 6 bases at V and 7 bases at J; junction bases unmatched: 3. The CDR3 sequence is CASSPTSGNEQFF. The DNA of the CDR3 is TGTGCCAGCAGTCCGACTAGCGGGAATGAGCAGTTCTTC. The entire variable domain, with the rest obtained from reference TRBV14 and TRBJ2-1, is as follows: EAGVTQFPSHSVIEKGQTVTLRCDPISGHDNLYWYRRVMGKEIKFLLHFVKESKQDESGMPNNRFLAERTGGTYSTLKVQPAELEDSGVYFCASSPTSGNEQFFGPGTRLTVL.

The CDR3 spells CASSENPGDLSTDTQYF. CDR3 bases: TGTGCCAGCAGTGAGAACCCAGGGGACCTTAGCACAGATACGCAGTATTTT. This chain connects TRBV25-1 to TRBJ2-3, with D possibly TRBD1 on 6 matching bases. This CDR3 spans 17 amino acids. Trimming cost V 3 bases and J 0 bases, with 16 bases left between them. The germline V gene has CDR1 MGHDK and CDR2 SYGVNS. The full variable domain, completed using reference TRBV25-1 and TRBJ2-3, is EADIYQTPRYLVIGTGKKITLECSQTMGHDKMYWYQQDPGMELHLIHYSYGVNSTEKGDLSSESTVSRIRTEHFPLTLESARPSHTSQYLCASSENPGDLSTDTQYFGPGTRLTVL.

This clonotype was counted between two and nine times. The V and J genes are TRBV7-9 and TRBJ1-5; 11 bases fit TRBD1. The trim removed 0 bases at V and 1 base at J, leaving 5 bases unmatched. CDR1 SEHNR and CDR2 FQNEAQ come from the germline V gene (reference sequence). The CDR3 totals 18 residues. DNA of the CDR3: TGTGCCAGCAGCTTAGCGTGGACAGGGGGCGGAAGCAATCAGCCCCAGCATTTT. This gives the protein CASSLAWTGGGSNQPQHF.

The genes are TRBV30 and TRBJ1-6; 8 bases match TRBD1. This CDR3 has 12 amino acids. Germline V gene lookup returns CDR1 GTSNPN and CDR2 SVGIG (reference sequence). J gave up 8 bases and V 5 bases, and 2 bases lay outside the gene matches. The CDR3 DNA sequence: TGTGCCTGGGACAGGGGCGATTCACCCCTCCACTTT. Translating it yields CAWDRGDSPLHF. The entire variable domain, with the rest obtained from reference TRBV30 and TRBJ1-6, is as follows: SQTIHQWPATLVQPVGSPLSLECTVEGTSNPNLYWYRQAAGRGLQLLFYSVGIGQISSEVPQNLSASRPQDRQFILSSKKLLLSDSGFYLCAWDRGDSPLHFGNGTRLTVT.

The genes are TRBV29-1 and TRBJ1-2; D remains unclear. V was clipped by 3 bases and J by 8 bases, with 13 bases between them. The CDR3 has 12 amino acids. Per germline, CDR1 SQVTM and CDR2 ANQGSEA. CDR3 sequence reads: CSVDSLRGGYTF. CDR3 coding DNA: TGCAGCGTTGATTCCTTACGAGGGGGCTACACCTTC.

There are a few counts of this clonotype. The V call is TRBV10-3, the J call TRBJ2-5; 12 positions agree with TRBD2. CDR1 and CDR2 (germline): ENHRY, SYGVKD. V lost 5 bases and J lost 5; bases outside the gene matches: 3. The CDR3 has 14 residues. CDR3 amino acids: CAISTSGGLETQYF. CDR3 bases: TGTGCCATCAGTACTAGCGGGGGGCTCGAGACCCAGTACTTC.

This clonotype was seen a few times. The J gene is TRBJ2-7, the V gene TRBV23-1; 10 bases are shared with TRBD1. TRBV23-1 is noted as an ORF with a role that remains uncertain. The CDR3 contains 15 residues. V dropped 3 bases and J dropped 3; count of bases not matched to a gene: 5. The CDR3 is CASSQKGQGNYEQYF. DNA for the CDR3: TGCGCCAGCAGTCAGAAGGGACAGGGGAACTACGAGCAGTACTTC.

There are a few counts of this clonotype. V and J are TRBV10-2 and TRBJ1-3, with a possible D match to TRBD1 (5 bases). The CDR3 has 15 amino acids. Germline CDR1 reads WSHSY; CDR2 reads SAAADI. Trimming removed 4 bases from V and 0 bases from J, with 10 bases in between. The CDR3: CASSGTPNSGNTIYF. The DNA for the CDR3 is TGCGCCAGCAGTGGGACACCTAACTCTGGAAACACCATATATTTT.

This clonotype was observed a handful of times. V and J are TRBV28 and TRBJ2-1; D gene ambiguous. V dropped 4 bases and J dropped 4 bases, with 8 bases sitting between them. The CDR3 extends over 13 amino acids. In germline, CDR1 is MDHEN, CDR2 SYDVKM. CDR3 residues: CASSYMRYNEQFF. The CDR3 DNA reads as TGTGCCAGCAGTTATATGAGGTACAATGAGCAGTTCTTC.

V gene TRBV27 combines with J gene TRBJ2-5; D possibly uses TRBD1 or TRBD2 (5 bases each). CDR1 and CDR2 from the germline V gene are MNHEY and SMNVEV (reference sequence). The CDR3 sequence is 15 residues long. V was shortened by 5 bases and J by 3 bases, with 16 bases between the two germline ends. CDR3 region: CASSKVLEGKETQYF. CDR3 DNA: TGTGCCAGCAGTAAGGTTCTTGAGGGGAAAGAGACCCAGTACTTC.

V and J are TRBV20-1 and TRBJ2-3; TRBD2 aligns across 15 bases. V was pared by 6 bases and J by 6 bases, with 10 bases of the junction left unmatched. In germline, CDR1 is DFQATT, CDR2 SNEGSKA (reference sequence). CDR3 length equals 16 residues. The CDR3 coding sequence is TGCAGTGCAAAGGGACTAGCGGGGGGTGTGGTGGATACGCAGTATTTT. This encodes CSAKGLAGGVVDTQYF.